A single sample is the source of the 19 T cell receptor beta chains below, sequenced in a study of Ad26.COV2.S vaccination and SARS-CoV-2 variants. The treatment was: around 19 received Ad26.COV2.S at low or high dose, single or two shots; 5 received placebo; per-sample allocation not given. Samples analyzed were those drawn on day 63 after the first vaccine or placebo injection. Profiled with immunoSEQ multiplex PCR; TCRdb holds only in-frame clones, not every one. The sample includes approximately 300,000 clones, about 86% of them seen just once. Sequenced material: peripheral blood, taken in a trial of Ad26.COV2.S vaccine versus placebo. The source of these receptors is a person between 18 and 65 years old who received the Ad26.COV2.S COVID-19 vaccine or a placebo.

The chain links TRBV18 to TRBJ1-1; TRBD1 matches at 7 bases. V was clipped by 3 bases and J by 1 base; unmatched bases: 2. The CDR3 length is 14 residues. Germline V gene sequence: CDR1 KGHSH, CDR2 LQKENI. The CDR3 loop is CASSPDRQNTEAFF. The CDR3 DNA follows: TGTGCCAGCTCACCGGACAGGCAGAACACTGAAGCTTTCTTT.

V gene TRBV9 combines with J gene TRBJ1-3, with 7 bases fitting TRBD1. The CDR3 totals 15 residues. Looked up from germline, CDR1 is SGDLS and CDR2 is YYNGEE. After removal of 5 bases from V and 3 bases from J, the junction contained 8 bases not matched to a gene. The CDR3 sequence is CASSSDRFVGNTIYF. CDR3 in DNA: TGTGCCAGCAGTTCGGACAGGTTCGTTGGAAACACCATATATTTT.

CDR3 DNA sequence: TGTGCCAGTAGCCTTCTTTTTTCGACAGCTACAACCTCCTATGGCTACACCTTC. Its protein product is CASSLLFSTATTSYGYTF. The rearrangement links TRBV19 to TRBJ1-2; TRBD1 is a possible D gene (5 bases). V was trimmed by 6 bases and J by 4 bases, leaving 27 bases between them. This CDR3 region has 18 residues. Per the germline V gene, CDR1 is LNHDA and CDR2 is SQIVND (reference sequence).

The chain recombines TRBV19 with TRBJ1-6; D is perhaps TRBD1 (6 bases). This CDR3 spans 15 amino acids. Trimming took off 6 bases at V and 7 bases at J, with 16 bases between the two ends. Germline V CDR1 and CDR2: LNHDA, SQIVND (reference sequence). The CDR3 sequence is CASSPFQGKNSPLHF. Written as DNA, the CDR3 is TGTGCCAGTAGCCCCTTCCAGGGGAAGAATTCACCCCTCCACTTT.

CDR3 region: CASSSHKGGTEAFF. The CDR3, as DNA: TGTGCCAGCAGCTCCCACAAGGGCGGCACTGAAGCTTTCTTT. The chain combines TRBV11-2 with TRBJ1-1; D call uncertain. From germline, CDR1 is SGHAT and CDR2 FQNNGV. CDR3 length equals 14 residues. Trimming left V 4 bases short and J 4 bases short, with 13 bases between. The entire variable domain, with the rest obtained from reference TRBV11-2 and TRBJ1-1, is as follows: EAGVAQSPRYKIIEKRQSVAFWCNPISGHATLYWYQQILGQGPKLLIQFQNNGVVDDSQLPKDRFSAERLKGVDSTLKIQPAKLEDSAVYLCASSSHKGGTEAFFGQGTRLTVV.

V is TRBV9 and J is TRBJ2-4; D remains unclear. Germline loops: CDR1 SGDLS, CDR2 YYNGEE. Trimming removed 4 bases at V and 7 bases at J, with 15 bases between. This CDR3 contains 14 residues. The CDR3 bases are TGTGCCAGCAGCCCCTGGGATGAACGGAACATTCAGTACTTC. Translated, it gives CASSPWDERNIQYF.

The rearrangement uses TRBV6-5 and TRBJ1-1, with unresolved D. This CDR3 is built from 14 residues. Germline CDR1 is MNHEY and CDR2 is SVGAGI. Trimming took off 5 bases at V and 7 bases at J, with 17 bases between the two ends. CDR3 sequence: CASSPSPKIDEAFF. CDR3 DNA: TGTGCCAGCAGTCCATCCCCAAAAATAGATGAAGCTTTCTTT.

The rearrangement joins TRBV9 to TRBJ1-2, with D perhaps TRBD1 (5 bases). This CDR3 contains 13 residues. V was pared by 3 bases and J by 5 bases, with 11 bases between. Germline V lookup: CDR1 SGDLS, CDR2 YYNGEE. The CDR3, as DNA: TGTGCCAGCAGCGAAAGGGGCGAGTATGGCTACACCTTC. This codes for CASSERGEYGYTF.

CDR3 nucleotides: TGTGCCAGCAGCTTCAATCAGGGGCTAGATGGCTACACCTTC. It translates to CASSFNQGLDGYTF. The chain links TRBV5-5 to TRBJ1-2; TRBD1 might be the D (6 bases). Germline loops: CDR1 SGHKS, CDR2 YYEKEE (reference sequence). Between the trimmed V and J ends, which lost 2 bases and 6 bases, there was a span of 14 bases. The CDR3 consists of 14 residues.

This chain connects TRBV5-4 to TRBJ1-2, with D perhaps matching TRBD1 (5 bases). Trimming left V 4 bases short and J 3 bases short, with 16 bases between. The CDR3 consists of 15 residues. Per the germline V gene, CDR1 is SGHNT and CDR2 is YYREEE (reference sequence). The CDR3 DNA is TGTGCCAGCAGCCCGGTAACAGGATTCGACTATGGCTACACCTTC. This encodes CASSPVTGFDYGYTF.

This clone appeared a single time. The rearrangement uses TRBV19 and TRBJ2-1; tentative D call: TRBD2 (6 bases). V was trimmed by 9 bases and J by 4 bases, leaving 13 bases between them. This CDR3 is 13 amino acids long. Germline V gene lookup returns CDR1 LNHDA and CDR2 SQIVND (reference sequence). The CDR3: CASCPGLYNEQFF. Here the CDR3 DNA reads TGTGCCAGCTGCCCGGGACTTTACAATGAGCAGTTCTTC.

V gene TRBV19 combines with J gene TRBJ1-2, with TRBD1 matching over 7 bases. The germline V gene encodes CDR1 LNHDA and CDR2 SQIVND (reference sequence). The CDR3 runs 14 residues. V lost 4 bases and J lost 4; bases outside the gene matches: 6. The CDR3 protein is CASSRRDSRYGYTF. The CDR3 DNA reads TGTGCCAGTAGTAGGCGGGACAGCCGCTATGGCTACACCTTC. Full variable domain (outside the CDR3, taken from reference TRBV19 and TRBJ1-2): DGGITQSPKYLFRKEGQNVTLSCEQNLNHDAMYWYRQDPGQGLRLIYYSQIVNDFQKGDIAEGYSVSREKKESFPLTVTSAQKNPTAFYLCASSRRDSRYGYTFGSGTRLTVV.

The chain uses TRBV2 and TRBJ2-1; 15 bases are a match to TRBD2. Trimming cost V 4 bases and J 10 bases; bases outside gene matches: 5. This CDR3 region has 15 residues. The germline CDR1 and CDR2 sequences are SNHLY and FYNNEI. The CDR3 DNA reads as TGTGCCAGCAGTGGGACTAGCGGGGGGGCCGGGGAGCAGTTCTTC. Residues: CASSGTSGGAGEQFF.

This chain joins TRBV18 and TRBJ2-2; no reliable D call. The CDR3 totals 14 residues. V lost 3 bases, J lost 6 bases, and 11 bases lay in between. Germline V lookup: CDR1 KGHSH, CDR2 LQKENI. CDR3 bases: TGTGCCAGCTCACCCTCAATGAGTGCCGGGGAGCTGTTTTTT. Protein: CASSPSMSAGELFF.

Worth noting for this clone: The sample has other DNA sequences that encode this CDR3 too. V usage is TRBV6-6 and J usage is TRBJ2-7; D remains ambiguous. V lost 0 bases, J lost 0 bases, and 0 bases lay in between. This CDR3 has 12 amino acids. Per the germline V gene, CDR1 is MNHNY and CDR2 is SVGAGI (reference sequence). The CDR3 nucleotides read TGTGCCAGCAGTTACTCCTCCTACGAGCAGTACTTC. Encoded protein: CASSYSSYEQYF.

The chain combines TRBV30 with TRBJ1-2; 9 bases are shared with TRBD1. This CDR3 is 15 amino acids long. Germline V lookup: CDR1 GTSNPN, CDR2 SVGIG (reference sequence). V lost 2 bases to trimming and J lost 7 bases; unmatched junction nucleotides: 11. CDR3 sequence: CAWSPRGGTGLGYTF. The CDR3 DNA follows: TGTGCCTGGAGTCCAAGGGGGGGGACAGGGCTTGGCTACACCTTC.

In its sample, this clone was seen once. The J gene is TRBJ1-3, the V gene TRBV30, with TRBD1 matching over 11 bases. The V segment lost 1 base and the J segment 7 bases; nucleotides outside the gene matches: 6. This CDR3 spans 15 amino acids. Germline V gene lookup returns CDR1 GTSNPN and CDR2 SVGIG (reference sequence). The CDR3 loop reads CAWSGTGGSGNTIYF. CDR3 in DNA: TGTGCCTGGAGTGGGACAGGGGGCTCCGGGAACACCATATATTTT.

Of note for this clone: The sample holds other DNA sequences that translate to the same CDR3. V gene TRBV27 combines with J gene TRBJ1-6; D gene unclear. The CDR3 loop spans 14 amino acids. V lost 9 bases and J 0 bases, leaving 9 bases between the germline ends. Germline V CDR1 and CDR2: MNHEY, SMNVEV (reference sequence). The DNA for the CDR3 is TGTGCCAGTTCTCTGAGCTCCTATAATTCACCCCTCCACTTT. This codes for CASSLSSYNSPLHF.

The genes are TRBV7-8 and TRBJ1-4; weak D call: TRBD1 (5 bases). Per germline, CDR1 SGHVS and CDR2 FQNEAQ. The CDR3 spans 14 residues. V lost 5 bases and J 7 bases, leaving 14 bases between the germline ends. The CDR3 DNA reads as TGTGCCAGCAGCCCCCGCCATGGGGCTGAAAAACTGTTTTTT. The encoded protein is CASSPRHGAEKLFF.